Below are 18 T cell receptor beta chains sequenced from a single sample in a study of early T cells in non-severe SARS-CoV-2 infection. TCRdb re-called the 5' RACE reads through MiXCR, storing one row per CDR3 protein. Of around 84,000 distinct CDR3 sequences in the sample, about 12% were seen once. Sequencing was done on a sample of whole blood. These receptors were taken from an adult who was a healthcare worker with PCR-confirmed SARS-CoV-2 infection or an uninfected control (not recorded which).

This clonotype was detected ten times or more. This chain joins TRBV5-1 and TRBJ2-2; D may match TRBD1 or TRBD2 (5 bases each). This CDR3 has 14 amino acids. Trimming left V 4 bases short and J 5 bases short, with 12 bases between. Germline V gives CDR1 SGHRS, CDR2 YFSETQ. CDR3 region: CASSRGDGTGELFF. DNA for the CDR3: TGCGCCAGCAGCCGGGGCGATGGGACCGGGGAGCTGTTTTTT.

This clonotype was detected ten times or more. DNA of the CDR3: TGCGCCAGCACTACCGGGTCCCAGCCCCAGCATTTT. This sequence encodes CASTTGSQPQHF. The chain joins TRBV10-2 to TRBJ1-5; unclear D gene. Germline assignment: CDR1 WSHSY and CDR2 SAAADI. The V and J ends lost 7 bases and 7 bases respectively, with 11 bases between them. This CDR3 contains 12 residues.

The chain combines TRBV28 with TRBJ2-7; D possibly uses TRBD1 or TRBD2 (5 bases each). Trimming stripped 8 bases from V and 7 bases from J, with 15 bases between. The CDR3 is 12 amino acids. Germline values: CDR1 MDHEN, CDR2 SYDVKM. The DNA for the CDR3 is TGTGCCAGCTGCAGAGGGGTTCGAGAGCAGTACTTC. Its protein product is CASCRGVREQYF. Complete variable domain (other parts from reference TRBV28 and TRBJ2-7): DVKVTQSSRYLVKRTGEKVFLECVQDMDHENMFWYRQDPGLGLRLIYFSYDVKMKEKGDIPEGYSVSREKKERFSLILESASTNQTSMYLCASCRGVREQYFGPGTRLTVT.

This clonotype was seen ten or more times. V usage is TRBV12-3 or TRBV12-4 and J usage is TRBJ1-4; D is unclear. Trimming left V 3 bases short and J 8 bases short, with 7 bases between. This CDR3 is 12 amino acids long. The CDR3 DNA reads TGTGCCAGCAGTTTTCGTCCAGAAAAACTGTTTTTT. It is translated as CASSFRPEKLFF.

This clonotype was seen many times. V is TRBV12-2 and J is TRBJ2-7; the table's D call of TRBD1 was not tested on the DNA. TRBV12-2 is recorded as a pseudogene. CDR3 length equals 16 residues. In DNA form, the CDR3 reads TGTGCAAGTCGCTTAGCGGCCGGGACAGGGGGCTACGAGCAGTACTTC. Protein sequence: CASRLAAGTGGYEQYF.

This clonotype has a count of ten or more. CDR3 amino acids: CASSLDQETQYF. The CDR3 coding sequence is TGTGCCAGCAGCTTAGATCAAGAGACCCAGTACTTC. The rearrangement links TRBV7-6 to TRBJ2-5; D not certain. The length of the CDR3 is 12 residues. The V and J ends lost 1 base and 2 bases respectively, with 2 bases between them. Per the germline V gene, CDR1 is SGHVS and CDR2 is FNYEAQ.

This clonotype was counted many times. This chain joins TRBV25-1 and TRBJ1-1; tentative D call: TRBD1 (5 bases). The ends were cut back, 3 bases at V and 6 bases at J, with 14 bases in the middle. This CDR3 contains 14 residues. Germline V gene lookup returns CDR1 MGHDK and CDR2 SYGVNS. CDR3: CASSEKGPRSEAFF. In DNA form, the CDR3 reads TGTGCCAGCAGTGAGAAGGGGCCTAGATCTGAAGCTTTCTTT.

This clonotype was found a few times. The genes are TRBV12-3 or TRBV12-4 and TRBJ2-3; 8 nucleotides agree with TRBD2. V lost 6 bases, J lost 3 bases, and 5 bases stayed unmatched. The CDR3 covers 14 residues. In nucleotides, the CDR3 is TGTGCCAGCAGGCCGGGGGGGCGGACAGATACGCAGTATTTT. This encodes CASRPGGRTDTQYF.

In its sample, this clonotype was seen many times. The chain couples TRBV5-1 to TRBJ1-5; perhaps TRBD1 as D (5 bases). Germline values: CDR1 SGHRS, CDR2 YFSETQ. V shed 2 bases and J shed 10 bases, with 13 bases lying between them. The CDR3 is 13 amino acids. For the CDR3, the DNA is TGCGCCAGCAGCTTAGGTCAGGGAGGCCCCCAGCATTTT. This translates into CASSLGQGGPQHF.

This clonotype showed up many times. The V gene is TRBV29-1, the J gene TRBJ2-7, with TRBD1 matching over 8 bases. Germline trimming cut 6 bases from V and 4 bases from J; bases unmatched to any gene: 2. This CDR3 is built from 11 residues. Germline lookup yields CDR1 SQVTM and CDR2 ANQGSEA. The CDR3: CSVDRGYEQYF. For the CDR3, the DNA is TGCAGCGTAGACAGGGGTTACGAGCAGTACTTC.

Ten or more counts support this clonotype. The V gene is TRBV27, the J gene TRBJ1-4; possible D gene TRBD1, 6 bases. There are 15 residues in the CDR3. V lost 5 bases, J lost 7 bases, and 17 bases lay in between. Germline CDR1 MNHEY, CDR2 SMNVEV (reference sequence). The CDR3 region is CASSPPDRIGEKLFF. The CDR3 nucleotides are TGTGCCAGCAGTCCCCCCGACAGGATCGGTGAAAAACTGTTTTTT. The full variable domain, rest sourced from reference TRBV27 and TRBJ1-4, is EAQVTQNPRYLITVTGKKLTVTCSQNMNHEYMSWYRQDPGLGLRQIYYSMNVEVTDKGDVPEGYKVSRKEKRNFPLILESPSPNQTSLYFCASSPPDRIGEKLFFGSGTQLSVL.

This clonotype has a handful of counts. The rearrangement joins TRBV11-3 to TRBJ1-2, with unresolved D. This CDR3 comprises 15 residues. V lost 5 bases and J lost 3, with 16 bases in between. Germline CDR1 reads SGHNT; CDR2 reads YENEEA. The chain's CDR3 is CASSPNPGSDYGYTF. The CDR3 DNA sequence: TGTGCCAGCAGCCCAAACCCGGGGAGCGACTATGGCTACACCTTC.

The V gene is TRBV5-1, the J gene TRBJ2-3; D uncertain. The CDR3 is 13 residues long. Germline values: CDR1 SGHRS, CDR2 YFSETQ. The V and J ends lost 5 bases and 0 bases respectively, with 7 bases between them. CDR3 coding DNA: TGCGCCAGCAGATTTGGGAGCACAGATACGCAGTATTTT. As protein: CASRFGSTDTQYF. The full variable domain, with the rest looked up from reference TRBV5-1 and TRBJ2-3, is KAGVTQTPRYLIKTRGQQVTLSCSPISGHRSVSWYQQTPGQGLQFLFEYFSETQRNKGNFPGRFSGRQFSNSRSEMNVSTLELGDSALYLCASRFGSTDTQYFGPGTRLTVL.

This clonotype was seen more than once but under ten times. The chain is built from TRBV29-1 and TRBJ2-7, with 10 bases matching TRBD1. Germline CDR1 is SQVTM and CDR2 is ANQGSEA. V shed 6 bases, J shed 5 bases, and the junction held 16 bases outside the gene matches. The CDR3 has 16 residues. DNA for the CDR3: TGCAGCGTCCCCTCAAGTCCGGGACAGGGGCCCCACGAGCAGTACTTC. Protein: CSVPSSPGQGPHEQYF.

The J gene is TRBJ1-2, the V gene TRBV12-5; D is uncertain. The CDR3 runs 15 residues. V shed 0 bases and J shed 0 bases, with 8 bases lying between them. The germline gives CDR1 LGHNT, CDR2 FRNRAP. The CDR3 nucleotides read TGTGCTAGTGGTTTGGTCTCCGTAACTAACTATGGCTACACCTTC. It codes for CASGLVSVTNYGYTF.

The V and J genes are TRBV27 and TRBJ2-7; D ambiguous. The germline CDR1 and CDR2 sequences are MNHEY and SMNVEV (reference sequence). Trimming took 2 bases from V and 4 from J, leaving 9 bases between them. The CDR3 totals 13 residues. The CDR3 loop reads CASSLRGIYEQYF. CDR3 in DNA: TGTGCCAGCAGTTTACGTGGGATATACGAGCAGTACTTC.

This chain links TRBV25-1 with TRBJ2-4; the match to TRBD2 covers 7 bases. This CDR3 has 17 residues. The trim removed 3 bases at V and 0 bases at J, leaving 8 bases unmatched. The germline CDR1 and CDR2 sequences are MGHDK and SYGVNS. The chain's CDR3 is CASSEVGGTLAKNIQYF. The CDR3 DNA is TGTGCCAGCAGTGAGGTGGGAGGGACGTTAGCCAAAAACATTCAGTACTTC.

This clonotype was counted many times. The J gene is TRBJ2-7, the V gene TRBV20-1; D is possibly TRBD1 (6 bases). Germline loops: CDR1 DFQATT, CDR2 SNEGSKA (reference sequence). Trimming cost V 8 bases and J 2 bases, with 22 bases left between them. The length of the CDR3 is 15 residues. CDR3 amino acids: CSNTRRTAPTYEQYF. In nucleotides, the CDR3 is TGCAGTAACACCAGAAGGACAGCACCGACCTACGAGCAGTACTTC.